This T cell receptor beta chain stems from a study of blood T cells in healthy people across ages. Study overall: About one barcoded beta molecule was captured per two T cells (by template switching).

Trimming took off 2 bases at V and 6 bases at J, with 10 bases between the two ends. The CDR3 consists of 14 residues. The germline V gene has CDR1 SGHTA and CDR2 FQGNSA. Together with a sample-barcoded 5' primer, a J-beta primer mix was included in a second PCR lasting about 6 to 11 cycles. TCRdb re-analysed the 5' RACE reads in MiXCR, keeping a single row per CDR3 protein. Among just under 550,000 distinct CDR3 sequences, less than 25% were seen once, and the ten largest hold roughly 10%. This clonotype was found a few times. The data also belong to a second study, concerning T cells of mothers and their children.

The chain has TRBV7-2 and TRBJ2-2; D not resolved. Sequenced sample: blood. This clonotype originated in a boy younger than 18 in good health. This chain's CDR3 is CASSLTFLPGELFF. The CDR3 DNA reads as TGTGCCAGCAGCTTAACCTTTTTACCCGGGGAGCTGTTTTTT.